The T cell receptor (beta chain) described here comes from a study of yellow fever vaccine responses in identical twins. Study results and caveats: Reportedly, the response of twins' T cells to the vaccine seemed partly convergent, partly personalized.

This CDR3 has 13 amino acids. V lost 4 bases and J lost 0, with 7 bases in between. Germline CDR1 is SQVTM and CDR2 is ANQGSEA. A word on this clonotype: Its target is not known.

TCRdb reprocessed the RT-PCR reads with MiXCR, giving one entry per CDR3 protein. The sample lists approximately 15,000 distinct CDR3 sequences, roughly 80% seen once, with about 1.8% in the top ten. The specimen was T cells from blood (PBMCs), unsorted or a sorted subset (not recorded which), collected before or after yellow fever vaccination (not recorded which). This receptor was identified in a woman younger than 30 who received the yellow fever vaccine. V gene TRBV29-1 combines with J gene TRBJ2-1; the D is unclear. CDR3 coding DNA: TGCAGCGTTGTGGGCCCCTCCTACAATGAGCAGTTCTTC. This encodes CSVVGPSYNEQFF.